This entry lists 14 T cell receptor beta chains sequenced from one sample in a study of T cells in Graves' hyperthyroidism and ophthalmopathy. RNA transcripts gave rise to amplified TCR beta CDR3 regions. First-round RT-PCR targeting the TCR CDR3 was performed with the HTBI primer set. TCRdb called the multiplex PCR reads again in MiXCR, with one record for every CDR3 protein. Of 500,000 to 650,000 distinct CDR3 sequences in the sample, around 20% were seen once. The sample consisted of blood. The receptors were gathered from a man aged 35 to 55 with Graves' ophthalmopathy.

This clonotype was recorded a few times. This chain links TRBV27 with TRBJ1-1, with D possibly being TRBD1 (6 bases). With 10 bases removed from V and 6 bases from J, the gap between germline ends came to 15 bases. Germline V lookup: CDR1 MNHEY, CDR2 SMNVEV (reference sequence). This CDR3 region has 12 residues. The CDR3 DNA is TGTGCCACCTTTGGGGGGGCGGCTGAAGCTTTCTTT. It codes for CATFGGAAEAFF.

This clonotype was counted ten times or more. The chain joins TRBV3-1 to TRBJ2-7; TRBD1 or TRBD2 may be the D gene (6 bases each). V lost 3 bases to trimming and J lost 0 bases, with 18 bases between them. In germline, CDR1 is LGHDT, CDR2 YNNKEL (reference sequence). This CDR3 region has 17 residues. In DNA, the CDR3 is TGTGCCAGCAGCCATCAGGAGGGCAGGGGCCCCTCCTACGAGCAGTACTTC. This gives the protein CASSHQEGRGPSYEQYF.

This clonotype appeared a few times. V is TRBV9 and J is TRBJ1-2, with D maybe TRBD1 (5 bases). Trimming removed 2 bases at V and 4 bases at J, with 15 bases between. Germline CDR1 SGDLS, CDR2 YYNGEE. The CDR3 has 15 residues. CDR3 DNA sequence: TGTGCCAGCAGCGTCTCGGGACGGATGGGCTATGGCTACACCTTC. Protein product: CASSVSGRMGYGYTF.

As for this clonotype: One base away lies a much larger clone, so this may be a sequencing read error. The V call is TRBV3-1, the J call TRBJ2-7, with D perhaps TRBD1 (6 bases). The CDR3 extends over 16 amino acids. Germline CDR1 reads LGHDT; CDR2 reads YNNKEL (reference sequence). This chain's CDR3 is CAGSQARTAVSYEQYF. DNA for the CDR3: TGTGCCGGCAGCCAGGCACGGACAGCTGTCTCCTACGAGCAGTACTTC.

The gene calls are TRBV3-1 and TRBJ2-1; D is possibly TRBD1 or TRBD2 (5 bases each). This CDR3 region has 15 residues. V was clipped by 1 base and J by 10 bases, with 17 bases between them. Looked up from germline, CDR1 is LGHDT and CDR2 is YNNKEL (reference sequence). The CDR3 reads CASSQVGPGTGEQFF. CDR3 nucleotides: TGTGCCAGCAGCCAAGTAGGTCCGGGGACGGGGGAGCAGTTCTTC.

The chain has TRBV11-2 and TRBJ1-2; D unresolved. Germline V lookup: CDR1 SGHAT, CDR2 FQNNGV. The CDR3 length is 15 residues. V gave up 1 base and J gave up 1 base, with 10 bases separating them. CDR3 region: CASSLVISYNYGYTF. DNA of the CDR3: TGTGCCAGCAGCTTAGTTATCAGCTATAACTATGGCTACACCTTC. The full variable domain, rest sourced from reference TRBV11-2 and TRBJ1-2, is EAGVAQSPRYKIIEKRQSVAFWCNPISGHATLYWYQQILGQGPKLLIQFQNNGVVDDSQLPKDRFSAERLKGVDSTLKIQPAKLEDSAVYLCASSLVISYNYGYTFGSGTRLTVV.

There are a few counts of this clonotype. V gene TRBV6-1 combines with J gene TRBJ2-2; TRBD1 is a possible D gene (5 bases). The germline V gene has CDR1 MNHNS and CDR2 SASEGT. This CDR3 is 17 amino acids long. V lost 5 bases and J 1 base, leaving 17 bases between the germline ends. The CDR3: CASSHLKGNKNTGELFF. The CDR3 region has the DNA TGTGCCAGCAGTCACTTAAAGGGGAATAAGAACACCGGGGAGCTGTTTTTT.

This clonotype turned up a few times. V gene TRBV20-1 combines with J gene TRBJ2-3; the D gene is possibly TRBD2 (6 bases). Germline V gene lookup returns CDR1 DFQATT and CDR2 SNEGSKA (reference sequence). This CDR3 is built from 16 residues. V gave up 5 bases and J gave up 3 bases, with 21 bases separating them. CDR3 region: CSADRASAQVTDTQYF. The CDR3 coding sequence is TGCAGTGCTGACCGCGCTAGCGCTCAGGTTACAGATACGCAGTATTTT.

The chain uses TRBV12-3 or TRBV12-4 and TRBJ2-3, with TRBD2 identical over 7 bases. Trimming removed 5 bases from V and 2 bases from J; junction bases left unmatched: 4. The CDR3 runs to 14 residues. In DNA form, the CDR3 reads TGTGCCAGCAGTCGGGGGGACTACACAGATACGCAGTATTTT. It yields the protein CASSRGDYTDTQYF.

This clonotype was seen at least ten times. V gene TRBV5-1 combines with J gene TRBJ1-1; D gene ambiguous. This CDR3 has 13 amino acids. The V end lost 9 bases, the J end lost 2 bases, and 14 bases lay between the germline ends. The V gene's germline CDR1 is SGHRS and CDR2 YFSETQ. In DNA, the CDR3 is TGCGCCACCTCTGTCGGGCATAACACTGAAGCTTTCTTT. Translated, it gives CATSVGHNTEAFF.

This clonotype was counted ten times or more. The chain combines TRBV7-2 with TRBJ2-7, with a tentative D call TRBD2 (6 bases). CDR1 SGHTA and CDR2 FQGNSA come from the germline V gene. CDR3 length: 13 amino acids. The V and J ends lost 5 bases and 2 bases respectively, with 10 bases between them. CDR3 loop: CASSDTSTYEQYF. CDR3 sequence (DNA): TGTGCCAGCAGCGATACTAGCACCTACGAGCAGTACTTC. Full variable domain (rest looked up from reference TRBV7-2 and TRBJ2-7): GAGVSQSPSNKVTEKGKDVELRCDPISGHTALYWYRQSLGQGLEFLIYFQGNSAPDKSGLPSDRFSAERTGGSVSTLTIQRTQQEDSAVYLCASSDTSTYEQYFGPGTRLTVT.

This clonotype occurred many times. This chain links TRBV11-2 with TRBJ2-1, with 13 bases lining up with TRBD2. The CDR3 runs 16 residues. CDR1 and CDR2 (germline): SGHAT, FQNNGV. J gave up 8 bases and V 4 bases, and 8 bases lay outside the gene matches. The CDR3 nucleotides read TGTGCCAGCAGCTCCCGGACTAGCGGGAGAGGGCATGAGCAGTTCTTC. Amino acids: CASSSRTSGRGHEQFF.

This clonotype was detected many times. V usage is TRBV2 and J usage is TRBJ1-5, with a tentative D call TRBD1 (6 bases). The CDR3 contains 14 residues. V gave up 6 bases and J gave up 3 bases, with 12 bases separating them. The germline CDR1 and CDR2 sequences are SNHLY and FYNNEI. The CDR3, as DNA: TGTGCCAGCAGCCACAGGGTGGTCAATCAGCCCCAGCATTTT. Translating gives CASSHRVVNQPQHF. Complete variable domain (other parts from reference TRBV2 and TRBJ1-5): EPEVTQTPSHQVTQMGQEVILRCVPISNHLYFYWYRQILGQKVEFLVSFYNNEISEKSEIFDDQFSVERPDGSNFTLKIRSTKLEDSAMYFCASSHRVVNQPQHFGDGTRLSIL.

On this clonotype itself: A clone one base away is much larger, so this may be a read error. CDR3 in DNA: TGTGCCAGCAGTGAATGGGACCGGAGCTCCTACAATGAGCAGTCCTTC. It codes for CASSEWDRSSYNEQSF. This sequence joins TRBV2 and TRBJ2-1; TRBD1 or TRBD2 may be the D gene (5 bases each). Germline V gives CDR1 SNHLY, CDR2 FYNNEI. This CDR3 region has 16 residues.